A single sample is the source of the 5 T cell receptor beta chains below, sequenced in a study of post-analysis software for immune sequencing data. Notes on the study in general: Patients used about five TRBV segments, including TRBV5-6, TRBV5-1 and TRBV20-1, more often than controls.

Each TCR beta cDNA library carried unique molecular identifiers. TCRdb redid the calling of the PCR reads with MiXCR, one entry per CDR3 protein. The data show around 440,000 distinct CDR3 sequences, roughly 45% seen once. These receptors have no known antigen. Sequenced input: blood. The receptors were sampled from a girl between 5 and 17 years old with multiple sclerosis.

The chain links TRBV20-1 to TRBJ2-1; TRBD2 matches at 8 bases. V shed 3 bases, J shed 7 bases, and the junction held 2 bases outside the gene matches. This CDR3 region has 12 residues. CDR1 DFQATT and CDR2 SNEGSKA come from the germline V gene (reference sequence). In DNA form, the CDR3 reads TGCAGTGCTAGGGGCGGGGGGAATGAGCAGTTCTTC. Translation gives CSARGGGNEQFF.

The chain is built from TRBV4-1 and TRBJ1-2; D perhaps matches TRBD1 (5 bases). CDR3 length: 12 amino acids. The V gene lost 1 base and the J gene lost 5 bases, with 5 bases spanning the gap. The germline V gene has CDR1 MGHRA and CDR2 YSYEKL. The CDR3 protein is CASSQGQYGYTF. CDR3 bases: TGCGCCAGCAGCCAAGGACAGTATGGCTACACCTTC.

V usage is TRBV7-2 and J usage is TRBJ1-2; D gene uncertain. The germline CDR1 and CDR2 sequences are SGHTA and FQGNSA. The CDR3 spans 13 residues. Trimming took off 1 base at V and 8 bases at J, with 11 bases between the two ends. CDR3 nucleotide sequence: TGTGCCAGCAGCTTAGTGTCCTCCTGGGGCTACACCTTC. Protein product: CASSLVSSWGYTF. Together with reference TRBV7-2 and TRBJ1-2, the CDR3 gives the full variable domain: GAGVSQSPSNKVTEKGKDVELRCDPISGHTALYWYRQSLGQGLEFLIYFQGNSAPDKSGLPSDRFSAERTGGSVSTLTIQRTQQEDSAVYLCASSLVSSWGYTFGSGTRLTVV.

J is TRBJ2-5 and V is TRBV4-3, with D possibly being TRBD1 or TRBD2 (5 bases each). The CDR3 is 15 amino acids. V was shortened by 6 bases and J by 0 bases, with 14 bases between the two germline ends. The V gene's germline CDR1 is LGHNA and CDR2 YSLEER. CDR3 coding DNA: TGCGCCAGCAGTCCCGGGACCAAGTACCAAGAGACCCAGTACTTC. Residues: CASSPGTKYQETQYF.

The chain joins TRBV29-1 to TRBJ2-7, with 8 bases lining up with TRBD1. After removal of 4 bases from V and 0 bases from J, the junction contained 5 bases not matched to a gene. This CDR3 is 14 amino acids long. Germline values: CDR1 SQVTM, CDR2 ANQGSEA. The CDR3 protein is CSVGGQGSSYEQYF. The CDR3 DNA reads TGCAGCGTTGGAGGACAGGGAAGCTCCTACGAGCAGTACTTC.